This TCR beta chain appears in the sequencing data of a study of patients and donors after allogeneic stem cell transplantation. V was cut by 3 bases and J by 1 base, with 12 bases left in between. The CDR3 consists of 15 residues. This clonotype has at least ten counts. MiXCR, applied by TCRdb to the RT-PCR reads, yields one record per CDR3 protein. The sample lists roughly 940,000 distinct CDR3 sequences, more than 15% occurring once. This clonotype originated in a human donor who was either an allogeneic HSCT recipient or a stem cell or donor lymphocyte infusion donor (not recorded which). It is not recorded whose cells these are; they may come from a transplant donor. The sample consisted of blood, either unsorted or a sorted T cell fraction (not recorded which). The chain carries TRBV12-3 or TRBV12-4 and TRBJ1-1; D is ambiguous. The chain's CDR3 is CASSFQRKANTEAFF. The CDR3 nucleotides are TGTGCCAGCAGTTTTCAGCGAAAGGCGAACACTGAAGCTTTCTTT.